The 9 T cell receptor beta chains reported below all come from one sample, sequenced in a study of T-cell reconstitution after alpha-beta-depleted transplantation in children. TCRbeta library construction was performed incorporating unique molecular identifiers. From the PCR reads, TCRdb called clonotypes with MiXCR, one entry per CDR3 protein. The sample lists over 85,000 distinct CDR3 sequences, about 5.6% occurring once. This material consisted of PBMCs, mostly from graft donor cells, taken 60 days after TCRalphabeta/CD19-depleted stem cell transplant. All receptors derive from a female patient aged 2-15 years who had a stem cell transplant for Fanconi anemia, so the T cells may come from the graft donor.

The chain recombines TRBV10-3 with TRBJ2-1; D unclear. This CDR3 is built from 11 residues. The V and J ends lost 4 bases and 7 bases respectively, with 5 bases between them. Germline V gene sequence: CDR1 ENHRY, CDR2 SYGVKD. Here the CDR3 reads CAISVRNEQFF. CDR3 coding DNA: TGTGCCATCAGTGTCAGGAATGAGCAGTTCTTC.

The chain carries TRBV5-1 and TRBJ1-4; possible D gene TRBD1, 6 bases. The V gene's germline CDR1 is SGHRS and CDR2 YFSETQ. Trimming shortened V by 1 base and J by 9 bases, and 16 bases separated the two germline ends. The CDR3 is 15 amino acids. The CDR3 sequence is CASSLLPDSEKKLFF. Written as DNA, the CDR3 is TGCGCCAGCAGCTTGCTTCCGGACAGCGAAAAAAAACTGTTTTTT.

This clonotype occurred many times. The genes are TRBV12-3 or TRBV12-4 and TRBJ1-2; 9 bases line up with TRBD1. The CDR3 contains 17 residues. V lost 6 bases, J lost 2 bases, and 13 bases stayed unmatched. In DNA, the CDR3 is TGTGCCAGCAGGTTGCTGGACGGGGACAGGGTGAACTATGGCTACACCTTC. Its translation: CASRLLDGDRVNYGYTF.

The chain is built from TRBV4-2 and TRBJ2-7; 10 bases agree with TRBD1. Germline assignment: CDR1 LGHNA and CDR2 YNFKEQ. The CDR3 sequence is 17 residues long. Trimming at V came to 5 bases and at J to 0 bases, leaving 10 bases not matched to a gene. The CDR3 DNA follows: TGTGCCAGCAGCACCGCCGGGACAGGGGCGAGCTCCTACGAGCAGTACTTC. Its translation: CASSTAGTGASSYEQYF.

This clonotype was recorded at least ten times. The chain links TRBV4-2 to TRBJ2-5; 10 bases are shared with TRBD2. The CDR3 consists of 15 residues. The ends lost 1 base at V and 4 bases at J; junction bases unmatched: 3. Germline V gives CDR1 LGHNA, CDR2 YNFKEQ. CDR3 protein: CASSQALAGAETQYF. For the CDR3, the DNA is TGTGCCAGCAGCCAAGCCCTAGCGGGGGCAGAGACCCAGTACTTC.

V and J are TRBV20-1 and TRBJ2-4; perhaps TRBD1 as D (6 bases). The CDR3 sequence is 12 residues long. Germline V gene lookup returns CDR1 DFQATT and CDR2 SNEGSKA (reference sequence). V gave up 2 bases and J gave up 7 bases, with 9 bases separating them. DNA for the CDR3: TGCAGTGCTAGAATCAGGGGTAACATTCAGTACTTC. Residues: CSARIRGNIQYF.

In this sample, this clonotype turned up many times. The V gene is TRBV20-1, the J gene TRBJ2-7; a possible D gene is TRBD2 (5 bases). V was clipped by 3 bases and J by 2 bases, with 11 bases between them. The germline gives CDR1 DFQATT, CDR2 SNEGSKA (reference sequence). The CDR3 totals 13 residues. CDR3 sequence reads: CSASVALAYEQYF. CDR3 DNA sequence: TGCAGTGCTAGCGTAGCGTTAGCCTACGAGCAGTACTTC.

This clonotype showed up just a few times. The chain is built from TRBV29-1 and TRBJ1-2, with TRBD1 matching over 8 bases. CDR1 SQVTM and CDR2 ANQGSEA come from the germline V gene. V dropped 8 bases and J dropped 6; count of bases not matched to a gene: 2. This CDR3 has 10 residues. CDR3 nucleotide sequence: TGCAGCATGACAGGGGATGGCTACACCTTC. It is translated as CSMTGDGYTF.

This clonotype was recorded at least ten times. This chain uses TRBV18 with TRBJ2-3; D call uncertain. The CDR3 has 12 amino acids. Germline V lookup: CDR1 KGHSH, CDR2 LQKENI. V was pared by 6 bases and J by 5 bases, with 9 bases between. The CDR3 reads CASSRTEDTQYF. For the CDR3, the DNA is TGTGCCAGCTCGCGGACCGAAGATACGCAGTATTTT. The full variable domain, completed using reference TRBV18 and TRBJ2-3, is NAGVMQNPRHLVRRRGQEARLRCSPMKGHSHVYWYRQLPEEGLKFMVYLQKENIIDESGMPKERFSAEFPKEGPSILRIQQVVRGDSAAYFCASSRTEDTQYFGPGTRLTVL.